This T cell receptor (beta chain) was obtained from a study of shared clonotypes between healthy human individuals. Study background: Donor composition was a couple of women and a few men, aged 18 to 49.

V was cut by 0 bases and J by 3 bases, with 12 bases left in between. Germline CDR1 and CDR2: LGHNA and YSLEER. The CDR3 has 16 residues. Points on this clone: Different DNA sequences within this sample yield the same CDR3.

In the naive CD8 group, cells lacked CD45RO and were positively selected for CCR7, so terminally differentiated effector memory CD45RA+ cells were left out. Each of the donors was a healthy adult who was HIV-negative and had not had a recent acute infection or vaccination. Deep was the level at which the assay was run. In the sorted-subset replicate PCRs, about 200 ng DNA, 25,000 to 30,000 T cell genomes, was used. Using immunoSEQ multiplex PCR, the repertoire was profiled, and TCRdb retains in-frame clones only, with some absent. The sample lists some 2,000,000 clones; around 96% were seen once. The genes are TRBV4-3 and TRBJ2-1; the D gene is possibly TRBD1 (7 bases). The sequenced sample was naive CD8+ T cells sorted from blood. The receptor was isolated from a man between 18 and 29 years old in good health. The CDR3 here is CASSQDSGGGYNEQFF. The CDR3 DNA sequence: TGCGCCAGCAGCCAAGATTCAGGGGGAGGCTACAATGAGCAGTTCTTC.